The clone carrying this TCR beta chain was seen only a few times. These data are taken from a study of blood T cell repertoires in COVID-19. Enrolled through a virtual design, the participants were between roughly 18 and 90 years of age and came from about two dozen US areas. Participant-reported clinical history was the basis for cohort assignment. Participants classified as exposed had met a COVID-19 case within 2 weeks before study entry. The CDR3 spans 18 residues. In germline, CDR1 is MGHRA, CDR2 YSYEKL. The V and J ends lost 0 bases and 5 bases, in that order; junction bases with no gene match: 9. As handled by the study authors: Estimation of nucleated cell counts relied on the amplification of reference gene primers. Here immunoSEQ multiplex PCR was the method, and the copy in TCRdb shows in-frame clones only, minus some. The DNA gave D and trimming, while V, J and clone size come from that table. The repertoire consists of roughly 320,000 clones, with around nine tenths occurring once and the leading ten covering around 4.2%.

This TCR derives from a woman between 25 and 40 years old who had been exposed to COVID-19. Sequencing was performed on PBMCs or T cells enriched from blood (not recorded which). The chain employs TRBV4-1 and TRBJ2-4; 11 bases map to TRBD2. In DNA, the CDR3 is TGCGCCAGCAGCCAAGATTTAGCGGGGGGGCCCCGGGAAAACATTCAGTACTTC. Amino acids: CASSQDLAGGPRENIQYF.